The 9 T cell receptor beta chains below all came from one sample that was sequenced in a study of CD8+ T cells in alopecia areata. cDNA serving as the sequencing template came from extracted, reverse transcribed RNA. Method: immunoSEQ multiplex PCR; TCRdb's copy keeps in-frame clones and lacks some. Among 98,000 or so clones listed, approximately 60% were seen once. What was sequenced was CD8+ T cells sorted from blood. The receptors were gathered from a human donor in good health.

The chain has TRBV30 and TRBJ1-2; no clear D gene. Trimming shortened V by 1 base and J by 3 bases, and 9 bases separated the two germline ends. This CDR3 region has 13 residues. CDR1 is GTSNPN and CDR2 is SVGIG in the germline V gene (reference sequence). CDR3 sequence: CAWSEADHYGYTF. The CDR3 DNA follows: TGTGCCTGGAGTGAGGCAGACCACTATGGCTACACCTTC.

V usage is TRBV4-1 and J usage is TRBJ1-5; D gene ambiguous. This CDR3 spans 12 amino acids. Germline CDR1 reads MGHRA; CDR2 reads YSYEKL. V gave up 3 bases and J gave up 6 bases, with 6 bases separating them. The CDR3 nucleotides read TGCGCCAGCAGCCACCCAGGTCAGCCCCAGCATTTT. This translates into CASSHPGQPQHF.

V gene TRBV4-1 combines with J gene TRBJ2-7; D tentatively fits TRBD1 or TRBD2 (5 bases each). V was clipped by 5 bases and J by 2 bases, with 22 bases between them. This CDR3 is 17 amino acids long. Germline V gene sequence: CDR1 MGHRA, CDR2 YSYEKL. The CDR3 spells CASSDVASGHGAYEQYF. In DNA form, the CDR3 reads TGCGCCAGCAGCGATGTCGCGTCGGGGCATGGTGCCTACGAGCAGTACTTC.

CDR3 DNA sequence: TGTGCCACCAGCAGAGGATCATTTCAGCCTAACTATGGCTACACCTTC. This gives the protein CATSRGSFQPNYGYTF. The V gene is TRBV15, the J gene TRBJ1-2; D call uncertain. This CDR3 is built from 16 residues. Trimming removed 1 base from V and 0 bases from J, with 12 bases in between. From germline, CDR1 is LNHNV and CDR2 YYDKDF (reference sequence).

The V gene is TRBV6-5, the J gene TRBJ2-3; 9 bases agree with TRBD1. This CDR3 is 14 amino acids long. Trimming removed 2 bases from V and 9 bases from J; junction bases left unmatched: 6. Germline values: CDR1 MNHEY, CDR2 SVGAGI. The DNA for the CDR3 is TGTGCCAGCAGTTACGGGGTGGACAGGGGAACGCAGTATTTT. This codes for CASSYGVDRGTQYF.

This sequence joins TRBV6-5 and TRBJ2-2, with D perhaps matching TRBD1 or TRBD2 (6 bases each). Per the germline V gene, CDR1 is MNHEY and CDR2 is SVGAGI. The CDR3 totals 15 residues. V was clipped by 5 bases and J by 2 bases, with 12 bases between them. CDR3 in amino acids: CASSPWGANTGELFF. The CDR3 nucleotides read TGTGCCAGCAGTCCCTGGGGGGCTAACACCGGGGAGCTGTTTTTT.

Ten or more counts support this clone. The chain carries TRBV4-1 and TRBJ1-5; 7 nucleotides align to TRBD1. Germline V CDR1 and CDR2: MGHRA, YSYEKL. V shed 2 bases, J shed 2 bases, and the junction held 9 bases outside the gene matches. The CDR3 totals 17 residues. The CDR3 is CASSQLEGGTGNQPQHF. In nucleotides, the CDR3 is TGCGCCAGCAGCCAACTGGAAGGGGGCACTGGCAATCAGCCCCAGCATTTT.

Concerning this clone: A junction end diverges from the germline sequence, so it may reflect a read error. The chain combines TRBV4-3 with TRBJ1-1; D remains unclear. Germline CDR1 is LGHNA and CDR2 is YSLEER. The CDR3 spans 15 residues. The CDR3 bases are TGCGCCAGCAGCCAAGTCGCCGACACCTCCGGGGTTGTGGTCTTT. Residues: CASSQVADTSGVVVF.

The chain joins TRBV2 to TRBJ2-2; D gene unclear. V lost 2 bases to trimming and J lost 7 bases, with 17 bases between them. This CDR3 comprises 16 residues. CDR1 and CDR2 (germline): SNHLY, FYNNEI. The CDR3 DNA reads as TGTGCCAGCAGTGAACTCCATATCTTCTTGGGCGGGGAGCTGTTTTTT. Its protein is CASSELHIFLGGELFF.